The 30 T cell receptor beta chains below come from one sample, sequenced in a study of CXCR3-negative and CXCR3-positive naive CD8 T cells. UMI-labeled 5' RACE TRB cDNA libraries were prepared from the cells. Each CDR3 protein gets one entry in TCRdb, which reprocessed the 5' RACE reads and gives no DNA. Its listing shows fewer than 55,000 distinct CDR3 sequences. Sample: naive CXCR3- CD8+ T cells from blood. Subset meaning: CD45RO-CCR7+CD27+CD95- naive CD8+ T cells lacking CXCR3 (TNR3-). These receptors were obtained from a human donor in good health. Some clones in this sample may be carry-over from other donors' samples.

The rearrangement uses TRBV27 and TRBJ2-7; TCRdb designates TRBD2, a call that cannot be tested without DNA. Germline V gives CDR1 MNHEY, CDR2 SMNVEV (reference sequence). This CDR3 has 15 amino acids. CDR3 region: CASSLAGGGPYEQYF.

This chain uses TRBV11-2 with TRBJ2-2; TCRdb indicates TRBD1, and absent DNA this call remains unverified. The CDR3 extends over 14 amino acids. CDR1 and CDR2 from the germline V gene are SGHAT and FQNNGV. The CDR3 region is CASSPGQGDGELFF. The variable domain in full, with the rest retrieved from reference TRBV11-2 and TRBJ2-2, is EAGVAQSPRYKIIEKRQSVAFWCNPISGHATLYWYQQILGQGPKLLIQFQNNGVVDDSQLPKDRFSAERLKGVDSTLKIQPAKLEDSAVYLCASSPGQGDGELFFGEGSRLTVL.

This chain connects TRBV24-1 to TRBJ2-7. The CDR3 loop spans 15 amino acids. Germline CDR1 reads KGHDR; CDR2 reads SFDVKD. CDR3: CATSEAGDGAYEQYF.

The CDR3 reads CASSPRPRSTYNSPLHF. The chain recombines TRBV18 with TRBJ1-6. The V gene's germline CDR1 is KGHSH and CDR2 LQKENI. The CDR3 is 17 residues long.

V usage is TRBV5-1 and J usage is TRBJ2-1; the D call from TCRdb, TRBD1, cannot be confirmed without DNA. Per germline, CDR1 SGHRS and CDR2 YFSETQ. This CDR3 comprises 15 residues. The CDR3 here is CASSLAGGVYNEQFF.

The chain has TRBV28 and TRBJ1-4; TCRdb picks TRBD1, but there is no DNA to check that call. Germline values: CDR1 MDHEN, CDR2 SYDVKM. The CDR3 covers 15 residues. The CDR3 loop is CASSLFRDSNEKLFF.

This chain links TRBV29-1 with TRBJ2-1; there is no DNA to check the TCRdb D call of TRBD1. Germline V gene sequence: CDR1 SQVTM, CDR2 ANQGSEA. CDR3 length: 14 amino acids. CDR3 in amino acids: CSVVQGGANNEQFF.

This chain connects TRBV20-1 to TRBJ1-2; TCRdb gives TRBD1 as the D gene, but with no DNA this cannot be confirmed. Germline V CDR1 and CDR2: DFQATT, SNEGSKA (reference sequence). The CDR3 contains 14 residues. This CDR3 reads CSATPLQLGDGYTF.

CDR3 sequence reads: CASTNALGRLSGANVLTF. The gene calls are TRBV6-1 and TRBJ2-6. Germline CDR1 reads MNHNS; CDR2 reads SASEGT. There are 18 residues in the CDR3.

Here the CDR3 reads CSATPPWREDNEQFF. This chain joins TRBV20-1 and TRBJ2-1; TCRdb designates TRBD1, a call that cannot be tested without DNA. Germline CDR1 is DFQATT and CDR2 is SNEGSKA (reference sequence). The CDR3 runs 15 residues.

The chain recombines TRBV9 with TRBJ1-3; TCRdb's D call of TRBD1 is untestable without DNA. The CDR3 spans 15 residues. CDR1 SGDLS and CDR2 YYNGEE come from the germline V gene. This CDR3 reads CASSVRGVTGNTIYF. The full variable domain, rest sourced from reference TRBV9 and TRBJ1-3, is DSGVTQTPKHLITATGQRVTLRCSPRSGDLSVYWYQQSLDQGLQFLIQYYNGEERAKGNILERFSAQQFPDLHSELNLSSLELGDSALYFCASSVRGVTGNTIYFGEGSWLTVV.

The gene calls are TRBV15 and TRBJ2-2. The CDR3 runs to 14 residues. In germline, CDR1 is LNHNV, CDR2 YYDKDF (reference sequence). Here the CDR3 reads CAVRPSGNTGELFF. The full variable domain, with the rest looked up from reference TRBV15 and TRBJ2-2, is DAMVIQNPRYQVTQFGKPVTLSCSQTLNHNVMYWYQQKSSQAPKLLFHYYDKDFNNEADTPDNFQSRRPNTSFCFLDIRSPGLGDTAMYLCAVRPSGNTGELFFGEGSRLTVL.

The gene calls are TRBV28 and TRBJ2-7. This CDR3 spans 12 amino acids. CDR1 and CDR2 from the germline V gene are MDHEN and SYDVKM. The CDR3 region is CASSLSSHEQYF.

This chain's CDR3 is CASSRGLSGANVLTF. The chain joins TRBV6-2 or TRBV6-3 to TRBJ2-6; TCRdb picks TRBD2, but there is no DNA to check that call. Germline V gene sequence: CDR1 MNHEY, CDR2 SVGEGT. The CDR3 covers 15 residues.

V is TRBV20-1 and J is TRBJ2-1. The CDR3 spans 12 residues. Germline V gene data show CDR1 as DFQATT and CDR2 as SNEGSKA (reference sequence). The CDR3 region is CSAREQRNEQFF.

The CDR3 is CASSLRWASTDTQYF. This sequence joins TRBV7-2 and TRBJ2-3. CDR3 size: 15 residues. From germline, CDR1 is SGHTA and CDR2 FQGNSA.

V and J are TRBV6-2 or TRBV6-3 and TRBJ2-1; TCRdb calls TRBD2, which cannot be checked without DNA. This CDR3 comprises 13 residues. Germline assignment: CDR1 MNHEY and CDR2 SVGEGT. The CDR3 region is CASRGTSGAEQFF.

The rearrangement joins TRBV14 to TRBJ2-1. Germline CDR1 and CDR2: SGHDN and FVKESK. The CDR3 extends over 13 amino acids. CDR3 sequence: CASSQSLPTIQFF.

This chain joins TRBV20-1 and TRBJ1-1; TCRdb indicates TRBD1, and absent DNA this call remains unverified. CDR1 is DFQATT, CDR2 SNEGSKA, per germline (reference sequence). The CDR3 is made up of 17 amino acids. This CDR3 is CSARDLAGQGDIGGAFF.

The chain carries TRBV7-3 and TRBJ2-7; absent DNA, TCRdb's TRBD1 call cannot be checked. Germline CDR1 SGHTA, CDR2 FQGTGA. The CDR3 contains 14 residues. The CDR3 loop is CASSSSGAGDEQYF.

The V and J genes are TRBV29-1 and TRBJ2-7; TCRdb's D call of TRBD1 is untestable without DNA. The CDR3 length is 13 residues. Germline lookup yields CDR1 SQVTM and CDR2 ANQGSEA. This CDR3 reads CSVAWDRQYEQYF.

V usage is TRBV29-1 and J usage is TRBJ1-1. This CDR3 is built from 16 residues. Germline assignment: CDR1 SQVTM and CDR2 ANQGSEA. The CDR3: CSVEFTGTSGFTEAFF.

The V call is TRBV16, the J call TRBJ2-3. Germline-derived CDR1 and CDR2 are KGHSY and FQNENV. The length of the CDR3 is 18 residues. Here the CDR3 reads CASSPWEYGTNIADTQYF.

The J gene is TRBJ2-7, the V gene TRBV29-1; without DNA, the TCRdb call of TRBD2 cannot be checked. Germline V gene lookup returns CDR1 SQVTM and CDR2 ANQGSEA. The CDR3 has 15 amino acids. Here the CDR3 reads CSVEVRASGRYEQYF.

This chain uses TRBV29-1 with TRBJ1-2. The V gene's germline CDR1 is SQVTM and CDR2 ANQGSEA. The CDR3 is 12 amino acids. The CDR3: CSSLTGEGGYTF.

This chain connects TRBV28 to TRBJ2-1; TCRdb names TRBD2, which stays unverified in the absence of DNA. The CDR3 covers 15 residues. Germline CDR1 and CDR2: MDHEN and SYDVKM. The CDR3 region is CASSLRSSGNNEQFF.

V usage is TRBV9 and J usage is TRBJ1-1. Per the germline V gene, CDR1 is SGDLS and CDR2 is YYNGEE. CDR3 length: 14 amino acids. The CDR3 reads CASSVAGLSTEAFF.

The chain has TRBV15 and TRBJ2-1; TCRdb outputs TRBD2, but without DNA this stays unchecked. The germline gives CDR1 LNHNV, CDR2 YYDKDF (reference sequence). This CDR3 is 17 amino acids long. The CDR3: CATSRLYEGSSYNEQFF.

CDR3 sequence reads: CASTRIPYNEQFF. The chain carries TRBV28 and TRBJ2-1; TCRdb returns TRBD1, unconfirmable since there is no DNA. The germline V gene has CDR1 MDHEN and CDR2 SYDVKM. CDR3 length equals 13 residues.

V is TRBV6-4 and J is TRBJ2-3; TCRdb's D gene call, TRBD2, goes unchecked for lack of DNA. This CDR3 has 14 residues. Per germline, CDR1 MRHNA and CDR2 SNTAGT. The CDR3 loop reads CASSLGRDTDTQYF.